This T cell receptor beta chain was found in a study of PD-1 blockade in classical Hodgkin lymphoma (dated by TCRdb to the early 2020s). About the study as a whole: Nivolumab dosing was 3 mg/kg intravenously every 2 weeks, continuing until either disease progression or unacceptable toxicity. A peripheral blood immune signature of response to PD-1 blockade in classical Hodgkin lymphoma was defined using TCR beta sequencing and CyTOF. Paper-wide results and their limitations: By C4D1, a significant rise was seen in CD4+ TCR diversity but not in CD8+ TCR diversity (p=0.0027 vs p=0.16), and the rise was most apparent among complete responders (p=0.02). Trial patients achieving complete response had baseline diversity similar to newly diagnosed patients, whereas partial responders and progressors had significantly lower diversity. Lower diversity was observed in patients in whom nivolumab was started less than 1 year after ASCT, and these patients were excluded from later analyses so that confounding by immune reconstitution would be avoided. Newly diagnosed patients were reported to have lower baseline TCR diversity than healthy donors, and relapsed/refractory patients were reported to have lower baseline TCR diversity still. The study was limited to a single clinical trial cohort, and causes of repertoire differences, possibly disease activity or prior therapy, remained undefined.

Genomic DNA was extracted with the Qiagen DNeasy kit from unsorted PBMCs and from negatively selected CD4+ and CD8+ fractions. Using primers that anneal to V and J segments, immunoSEQ multiplex PCR amplified the TCR beta CDR3 regions. A synthetic immune receptor repertoire was used to minimize amplification bias, and any remaining bias was removed computationally after sequencing. For the original study's pipeline: Repertoire diversity was quantified as the Shannon entropy index using custom Python scripts. Unsorted, CD4+ and CD8+ repertoires were analyzed separately, except for combined analyses in which CD4+ and CD8+ sequences were merged in silico. A clone counted as expanded when the clone's frequency after treatment rose at least 2-fold relative to C1D1, and clones undetected at baseline were given a pseudocount of 0.5. Clones with 0 or 1 copy at C1D1 were classified as singleton clones, and clones with 2 or more copies were classified as non-singleton clones. Clones expanded in unsorted samples were labelled as CD4+, CD8+ or unknown by matching protein sequences in sorted samples from the same patient. Wilcoxon tests on paired samples were used to test diversity changes from C1D1 to C4D1. TCRdb mirrors the immuneACCESS table, restricted to in-frame sequences. Some clones are absent from its copies; in checked studies, under half trace to an unresolved V gene, and the reason for the others is unknown. V, J and clone size reflect that table, while D and trimming were determined from the DNA. For this sample there are tens of thousands of clones; approximately 89% appear just once. 9.5% to 12% of the sample lies in the top ten.

Reading the label with the study, this specimen's time point is: cycle 2 day 1 (C2D1) of nivolumab. All trial patients had relapsed after autologous stem cell transplantation, with cohorts A, B and C differing in prior brentuximab vedotin exposure. A total of over 50 patients with relapsed/refractory classical Hodgkin lymphoma made up the trial cohort, and each patient's best overall response was complete response, partial response or progressive disease. Trial patients were treated with single-agent nivolumab in the multi-cohort phase II CheckMate 205 trial. An independent review committee assessed best overall response using the 2007 International Working Group response criteria. PBMCs from the trial were collected at three points: immediately before nivolumab initiation (C1D1), and during therapy at cycle 2 day 1 and cycle 4 day 1. Peripheral blood was collected in 8 mL Vacutainer Cell Preparation Tubes, from which PBMCs were isolated by centrifugation and then cryopreserved.

This clone was detected only once. Its cognate antigen has yet to be identified. The sample holds no much larger clone one base away, and base qualities are not on file. This material consisted of peripheral blood mononuclear cells (PBMCs), taken before the second cycle of nivolumab. This sequence originates from a human donor with classical Hodgkin lymphoma.

CDR3 loop: CASSLGPSGGAFYNEQFF. The DNA sequence is given as TGTGCCAGCAGCCTCGGCCCTAGCGGGGGGGCCTTCTACAATGAGCAGTTCTTC. Rearrangement joined TRBV5-4 to TRBJ2-1, and TRBD2 matches 12 of the central bases. V is cut back by 4 bases and J by 3 bases, with 11 bases in the junction unmatched. The CDR3 contains 18 residues, cysteine and phenylalanine counted. The entry retains the CDR3 DNA only, 54 bases that are in frame from base 1. As encoded in the germline V gene (reference sequence), CDR1 is SGHNT while CDR2 is YYREEE.